The T cell receptor (beta chain) described here comes from a study of CD8 T cells in ankylosing spondylitis (dated by TCRdb to the late 2010s). About the study as a whole: The study set out to find disease-linked TCR variants by profiling T cell receptor beta repertoires in ankylosing spondylitis patients and healthy donors. Peripheral blood was sampled, and synovial fluid was also collected from ankylosing spondylitis patients. The full study cohort comprised approximately 23 ankylosing spondylitis patients and 85 to 120 healthy donors. Summary of the overall study and its limitations: In peripheral blood, the disease-linked clones were found at relatively low frequencies and had a CD8+ phenotype. Blood from ankylosing spondylitis patients appeared to be characterized by a TCR beta motif composed of 7 to 9 highly homologous amino acid variants. The disease-linked clones were reported to be significantly enriched in matched synovial fluid samples from ankylosing spondylitis patients. Some motif variants had previously been reported in the synovial fluid and blood of reactive arthritis patients, which suggests shared mechanisms of disease initiation.

Instrument used: Illumina HiSeq 2500. TCR beta libraries were prepared by quantitative 5'-RACE with molecular barcodes. From the authors' description of their analysis: A new computational method, built on a probabilistic model of VDJ rearrangement, was used to identify disease-linked TCR variants. TCRdb passed the public sequencing reads through fastp at Q25 and MiXCR, retaining productive beta sequences. Rows are combined by CDR3 protein, so each entry shows the most common genes and DNA. TCRdb's processing, not the authors' own work, is the source of the V and J calls. This sample gives about 350,000 distinct CDR3 sequences in total; 20% of them show up just once. The top ten clones comprise less than 15% of the sample. The CDR3 spans 15 residues, from the cysteine through the phenylalanine. The entry retains the CDR3 DNA only, 45 bases that are in frame from base 1. According to the germline V gene, CDR1 reads MNHEY and CDR2 reads SVGAGI. V loses 0 bases of germline sequence and J loses 2 bases, and the interval between the two ends is 9 bases.

This clonotype was seen only a few times. Its antigen remains unidentified. Nothing much larger sits one base from this clone, and base qualities are not available. Input material: blood, either unsorted or a sorted T cell fraction (not recorded which). The clonotype comes from a male donor with ankylosing spondylitis or in good health (not recorded which). The V and J segments used are TRBV6-5 and TRBJ2-3, with an unclear D gene assignment. The DNA sequence is given as TGTGCCAGCAGTTACTCCGGTGGGGACACAGATACGCAGTATTTT. It specifies CASSYSGGDTDTQYF.